This is a list of T cell receptor beta chains from one sample in a study of response to subunit inactivated influenza vaccine. TCRdb re-analysed the RT-PCR reads in MiXCR, keeping a single row per CDR3 protein. The data show about half a million distinct CDR3 sequences, over 9.5% seen once. The starting material was PBMCs from blood, obtained roughly 47 days after vaccination. Every receptor here comes from a man aged 50-60 years who received an inactivated influenza vaccine. The CDR3 runs from the conserved cysteine through the conserved F or W. The D gene is left open where the match is weak. Clone size, where shown, is once, few, many, or a class for clones that have expanded.

j_gene,d_gene,abundance,v_gene,CDR3nt,CDR3aa
TRBJ2-3,TRBD2,many,TRBV6-2/TRBV6-3,TGTGCCAGCAGAAAGGCGGGAGCGGGTGATACGCAGTATTTT,CASRKAGAGDTQYF
TRBJ2-6,.,.,TRBV12-3/TRBV12-4,TGTGCCAGCATCCCAGGGGCAGGGGCAGGGTCTGGGGCCAACGTCCTGACTTTC,CASIPGAGAGSGANVLTF
TRBJ2-7,.,many,TRBV11-2,TGTGCCAGCAGCTTAGATCCTACCTTCGGCTACGAGCAGTACTTC,CASSLDPTFGYEQYF
TRBJ1-6,.,many,TRBV4-3,TGCGCCAGCAAGCCGGGAGCCCTCAACCTCGGCTCACCCCTCCACTTT,CASKPGALNLGSPLHF
TRBJ1-2,.,few,TRBV29-1,TGCAGCGTTCGGGGGGGCTATGGCTACACCTTC,CSVRGGYGYTF
TRBJ2-5,.,.,TRBV5-1,TGCGCCAGCAGCCCCTCGACAGCACAAGAGACCCAGTACTTC,CASSPSTAQETQYF
TRBJ1-1,TRBD1,few,TRBV11-1,TGTGCCAGCAGCTTGTCAGGGACAGGATTTGGGAACACTGAAGCTTTCTTT,CASSLSGTGFGNTEAFF
TRBJ2-5,.,few,TRBV4-3,TGCGCCAGCAGCCAAGTGGGGAGTCGGGAGACCCAGTACTTC,CASSQVGSRETQYF
TRBJ2-2,.,few,TRBV29-1,TGCAGCGTGGGAAGCCTGGGGCCCGGGGAGCTGTTTTTT,CSVGSLGPGELFF
TRBJ2-1,.,few,TRBV12-3/TRBV12-4,TGTGCCAGCAGCCTTGGACCAGACAGGTACAATGAGCAGTTCTTC,CASSLGPDRYNEQFF
TRBJ1-5,.,many,TRBV30,TGTGCCTGGAGTGTACAGACCGGGAAGGGTCAGCCCCAGCATTTT,CAWSVQTGKGQPQHF
TRBJ2-2,.,few,TRBV5-1,TGCGCCAGCAGCTTCGGAGGGGGAGCTAACACCGGGGAGCTGTTTTTT,CASSFGGGANTGELFF
TRBJ2-3,.,many,TRBV5-1,TGCGCCAGCAGCTTGTCGGCAGATACGCAGTATTTT,CASSLSADTQYF
TRBJ2-5,TRBD1,many,TRBV29-1,TGCAGCGTTGAGAGACAGGGTAGGGAGACCCAGTACTTC,CSVERQGRETQYF
TRBJ1-5,.,.,TRBV12-3/TRBV12-4,TGTGCCAGCAGTTGGAGCGAGGGTCAGCCCCAGCATTTT,CASSWSEGQPQHF
TRBJ1-2,.,.,TRBV12-3/TRBV12-4,TGTGCCAGCATAATCGGGGCACAGAGCTATGGCTACACCTTC,CASIIGAQSYGYTF
TRBJ2-5,.,many,TRBV7-8,TGTGCCAGCAGCTTAAGCAGGGGACAAGAGACCCAGTACTTC,CASSLSRGQETQYF
TRBJ2-7,TRBD2,few,TRBV12-3/TRBV12-4,TGTGCCAGCAGTTCGCACTCACTAGCGGGAGGGCTCGAGCAGTACTTC,CASSSHSLAGGLEQYF
TRBJ2-4,.,.,TRBV7-8,TGTGCCAGCAGCCTCCAGGGCTCACTAGCCAAAAACATTCAGTACTTC,CASSLQGSLAKNIQYF
TRBJ2-3,TRBD2,few,TRBV7-8,TGTGCCAGCAGCTTAATGGCGGGGGGGCTTGATACGCAGTATTTT,CASSLMAGGLDTQYF
TRBJ2-7,.,few,TRBV5-1,TGCGCCAGCAGCCCGGGCGGCAGCATCTCCTACGAGCAGTACTTC,CASSPGGSISYEQYF
TRBJ2-2,TRBD2,many,TRBV6-4,TGTGCCAGCAGTCCACCCTATTGGACTAGCGGGAGGGCCAGGAACACCGGGGAGCTGTTTTTT,CASSPPYWTSGRARNTGELFF
TRBJ1-5,.,.,TRBV27,TGTGCCAGCAGTTCCGGGGCAAGTCAGCCCCAGCATTTT,CASSSGASQPQHF
TRBJ2-7,TRBD1,many,TRBV10-3,TGTGCCATCAGCGCGACAGGGCTCGACGAGCAGTACTTC,CAISATGLDEQYF
TRBJ2-5,.,many,TRBV6-2/TRBV6-3,TGTGCCAGCAGAACACAGGGAAGGGAGACCCAGTACTTC,CASRTQGRETQYF
TRBJ2-7,.,.,TRBV6-5,TGTGCCAGCAGTTACTCACAGGGAACCTCCTACGAGCAGTACTTC,CASSYSQGTSYEQYF
TRBJ2-1,TRBD2,few,TRBV20-1,TGCAGTGCTAGATCTATAGCGGGGGTCCTTTCTTACAATGAGCAGTTCTTC,CSARSIAGVLSYNEQFF
TRBJ1-2,.,few,TRBV7-2,TGTGCCAGCAGCTTAGCGGGTCCCGAGGAGGGCTACACCTTC,CASSLAGPEEGYTF
TRBJ1-1,TRBD1,many,TRBV20-1,TGCAGTGCTAGAAGGGGACAGGAGAACACTGAAGCTTTCTTT,CSARRGQENTEAFF
TRBJ2-1,.,few,TRBV20-1,TGCAGTGCCAGCCATTTGCGGGGTACCACCCAATCAATCTACAATGAGCAGTTCTTC,CSASHLRGTTQSIYNEQFF
TRBJ1-2,.,few,TRBV2,TGTGCCAGCACGCCGCAAGTAGCTAACTATGGCTACACCTTC,CASTPQVANYGYTF
TRBJ2-7,.,.,TRBV11-2,TGTGCCAGCAGCCCGCTACCCAAAGACGAGCAGTACTTC,CASSPLPKDEQYF
TRBJ2-5,TRBD2,.,TRBV12-3/TRBV12-4,TGTGCCAGCATCCCGGCACTAGCGGGGGAACAAGAGACCCAGTACTTC,CASIPALAGEQETQYF
TRBJ2-6,.,.,TRBV29-1,TGCAGCGTCGTGGGGGTCGGCTCTGGGGCCAACGTCCTGACTTTC,CSVVGVGSGANVLTF
TRBJ2-5,.,many,TRBV28,TGTGCCAGCAGTTCAGCCCTAGAGACCCAGTACTTC,CASSSALETQYF
TRBJ2-1,TRBD1,few,TRBV29-1,TGCAGCGTTGTTTACAGGGGGCGCTTGTCATGGGAGCAGTTCTTC,CSVVYRGRLSWEQFF
TRBJ2-5,TRBD1,.,TRBV20-1,TGCAGTGCAGACAGACAGGGCCAAGAGACCCAGTACTTC,CSADRQGQETQYF
TRBJ2-2,TRBD1,.,TRBV12-3/TRBV12-4,TGTGCCAGCAGCCCGCCCCGGGACAGGGGGAACGGGGAGCTGTTTTTT,CASSPPRDRGNGELFF